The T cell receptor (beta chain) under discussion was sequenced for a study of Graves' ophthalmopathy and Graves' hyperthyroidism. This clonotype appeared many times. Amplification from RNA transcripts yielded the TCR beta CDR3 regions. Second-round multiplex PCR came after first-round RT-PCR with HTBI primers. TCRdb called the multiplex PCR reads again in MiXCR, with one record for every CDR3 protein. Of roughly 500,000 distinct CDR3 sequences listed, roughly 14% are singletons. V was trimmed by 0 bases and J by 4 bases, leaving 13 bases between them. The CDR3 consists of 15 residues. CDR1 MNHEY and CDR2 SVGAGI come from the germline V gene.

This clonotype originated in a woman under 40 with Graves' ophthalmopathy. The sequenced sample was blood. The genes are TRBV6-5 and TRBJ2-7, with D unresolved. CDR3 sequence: CASSYSSSGSYEQYF. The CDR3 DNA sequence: TGTGCCAGCAGTTACTCGAGTTCGGGCAGTTACGAGCAGTACTTC.